A selection of T cell receptor beta chains follows, all from one sample in a study of T cells expressing NK-cell markers. TCRdb reprocessed the 5' RACE reads and stores each CDR3 protein as one record, lacking DNA. The table for this sample gives 400,000 or so distinct CDR3 sequences. The sample was blood T cells: a sorted CD56 or NKG2C T cell subset, CD4+ or CD8+ T cells, or bulk PBMC T cells (not recorded which). Receptors originate from a woman aged 50 to 60 in good health. The CDR3 runs from the conserved cysteine through the conserved F or W.

v_gene	j_gene	CDR3aa
TRBV20-1	TRBJ2-2	CSARALSTGELFF
TRBV7-9	TRBJ2-5	CASSRVGRQTQYF
TRBV7-6	TRBJ2-6	CASSLGVNGLSGANVLTF
TRBV5-6	TRBJ2-7	CASSLASAQQYF
TRBV12-5	TRBJ2-5	CASGLGSRASETQYF
TRBV27	TRBJ2-3	CASSPGTLGTDTQYF
TRBV4-1	TRBJ2-1	CASSQDSVSGEQFF
TRBV7-9	TRBJ2-7	CASSLEGQLIYEQYF
TRBV5-6	TRBJ2-4	CASSSITGDWAKNIQYF
TRBV24-1	TRBJ1-2	CATSEAGGDYGYTF
TRBV4-2	TRBJ2-3	CASSQDSSGRSITQYF
TRBV6-4	TRBJ1-5	CASSDSPEPVRVNQPQHF
TRBV20-1	TRBJ2-7	CSARRPEGQYF
TRBV29-1	TRBJ1-5	CSAGGFDQPQHF
TRBV11-2	TRBJ2-1	CASTGLAANEQFF
TRBV13	TRBJ2-1	CASSSDRVKFF
TRBV12-3/TRBV12-4	TRBJ2-4	CASSLGLAQIPQNIQYF
TRBV10-3	TRBJ1-1	CAIRNPGQTPEAFF
TRBV21-1	TRBJ2-1	CASSGSPNKRGTCGNEQFF
TRBV14	TRBJ2-1	CASSGLAKATSYNEQFF
TRBV5-1	TRBJ2-5	CASSPGPSGRSGETQYF
TRBV14	TRBJ2-1	CASSPLTSGAYNEQFF
TRBV20-1	TRBJ2-5	CSAPAGSLQTQYF
TRBV14	TRBJ1-4	CASSQDLGLQEKLFF
TRBV5-1	TRBJ2-1	CASSLEDLVLGDEQFF
TRBV12-3/TRBV12-4	TRBJ1-5	CASSGGQGSQPQHF
TRBV29-1	TRBJ1-1	CSAGTPPGEAFF
TRBV6-2/TRBV6-3	TRBJ1-2	CASSQTQGGYTF
TRBV4-2	TRBJ2-2	CASSPDFGGAVAGELFF
TRBV7-6	TRBJ2-3	CASSRGTTADTQYF
TRBV5-6	TRBJ2-5	CASSIRRFQQETQYF
TRBV9	TRBJ2-1	CASSVYRQAHNEQFF
TRBV9	TRBJ2-3	CASSVLTGGAHDTQYF
TRBV20-1	TRBJ2-1	CSVRKRDSYNEQFF
TRBV14	TRBJ2-1	CASSPFGVAGEQFF
TRBV9	TRBJ2-2	CASSVYASGTGELFF
TRBV5-5	TRBJ2-3	CASSLDGGRTDTQYF
TRBV12-3/TRBV12-4	TRBJ1-1	CASSFLQGPNTEAFF
TRBV19	TRBJ2-5	CASSISLALQETQYF
TRBV4-1	TRBJ2-3	CASSQRGKGLTDTQYF
TRBV24-1	TRBJ2-1	CATSERWDDEQFF
TRBV12-3/TRBV12-4	TRBJ2-7	CASSFTGRSYEQYF